The source of this T cell receptor beta chain is a study of shared clonotypes between healthy human individuals. Across the whole study: Aged between 18 and 49, the donors were a couple of women and a few men. Study-wide results and limits: Clonotype sharing across donors was expected to vary with sequencing depth.

Germline assignment: CDR1 SGDLS and CDR2 YYNGEE. The CDR3 contains 15 residues. V dropped 3 bases and J dropped 7; count of bases not matched to a gene: 7. Concerning this clone itself: Its antigen remains unidentified.

Sorted-subset replicate PCRs used around 200 ng of genomic DNA. This amount corresponded to tens of thousands of T cell genomes. Sequenced by immunoSEQ multiplex PCR; TCRdb stores in-frame clones only, minus some. The table records around 2.1 million clones, around 93% of them present only once. As defined, naive CD8 cells were CD45RO-negative and positively selected for CCR7, with terminally differentiated effector memory CD45RA+ cells excluded. The specimen was naive CD8+ T cells from PBMCs. The rearrangement joins TRBV9 to TRBJ1-4, with 9 bases identical to TRBD1. This TCR derives from a man aged 18 to 29 in good health. Some clones in this sample may be carry-over from other donors' samples. Written as DNA, the CDR3 is TGTGCCAGCAGCGCCCCCGGGACAGGGACTGAAAAACTGTTTTTT. Encoded protein: CASSAPGTGTEKLFF.